The 21 T cell receptor beta chains reported below all come from one sample, sequenced in a study of T cell changes during pregnancy in multiple sclerosis. TCRdb's table, derived via immunoSEQ multiplex PCR, lists solely in-frame clones and lacks some. Of under 85,000 clones listed, under 95% were seen once; the top ten hold roughly 1.4%. This specimen was peripheral blood, taken in the third trimester of pregnancy. These receptors were collected from a female donor in good health, enrolled as a control in a pregnancy study.

This clone was observed once. The chain is built from TRBV7-3 and TRBJ1-2, with TRBD1 matching 8 bases. The CDR3 spans 14 residues. The junction had 5 bases not matched to a gene; V was cut back by 5 bases and J by 3 bases. Germline CDR1 is SGHTA and CDR2 is FQGTGA. Written as DNA, the CDR3 is TGTGCCAGCAGCCTGACAGGGGCGGACTATGGCTACACCTTC. It yields the protein CASSLTGADYGYTF. Full variable domain (remainder filled in from reference TRBV7-3 and TRBJ1-2): GAGVSQTPSNKVTEKGKYVELRCDPISGHTALYWYRQSLGQGPEFLIYFQGTGAADDSGLPNDRFFAVRPEGSVSTLKIQRTERGDSAVYLCASSLTGADYGYTFGSGTRLTVV.

This clone was observed a single time. The V gene is TRBV21-1, the J gene TRBJ1-2; no check of the table's D call, TRBD1, against the DNA was made. TRBV21-1 is shown as a pseudogene. This CDR3 comprises 15 residues. Here the CDR3 reads CASSKGTGCGSGYTF. CDR3 nucleotides: TGTGCCAGCAGCAAAGGGACAGGGTGTGGAAGTGGCTACACCTTC.

The V call is TRBV27, the J call TRBJ2-1; 7 bases map to TRBD2. V was pared by 2 bases and J by 3 bases, with 7 bases of the junction left unmatched. CDR1 and CDR2 from the germline V gene are MNHEY and SMNVEV (reference sequence). The CDR3 totals 16 residues. The CDR3 region has the DNA TGTGCCAGCAGTTTAGTTCTCGCGGGGGTCTACAATGAGCAGTTCTTC. Protein sequence: CASSLVLAGVYNEQFF.

V usage is TRBV14 and J usage is TRBJ1-1; the match to TRBD1 covers 10 bases. With V trimmed by 6 bases and J by 1 base, 5 bases remained unmatched. This CDR3 has 15 amino acids. Germline lookup yields CDR1 SGHDN and CDR2 FVKESK. DNA for the CDR3: TGTGCCAGCAGGCGACAGGGGGCCGGGAACACTGAAGCTTTCTTT. Translating it yields CASRRQGAGNTEAFF. Full variable domain (remainder filled in from reference TRBV14 and TRBJ1-1): EAGVTQFPSHSVIEKGQTVTLRCDPISGHDNLYWYRRVMGKEIKFLLHFVKESKQDESGMPNNRFLAERTGGTYSTLKVQPAELEDSGVYFCASRRQGAGNTEAFFGQGTRLTVV.

This clone was picked up one time. The chain uses TRBV5-8 and TRBJ2-3, with TRBD2 as a possible D gene (6 bases). Trimming cost V 4 bases and J 0 bases, with 15 bases left between them. The CDR3 has 16 residues. Germline loops: CDR1 SGHTS, CDR2 YDEGEE. CDR3 bases: TGTGCCAGCAGCCCCCGGTCAGGGAGGAGCACAGATACGCAGTATTTT. Protein product: CASSPRSGRSTDTQYF.

The rearrangement joins TRBV6-5 to TRBJ1-5, with 8 nucleotides matching TRBD1. The ends lost 0 bases at V and 5 bases at J; junction bases unmatched: 3. Germline CDR1 and CDR2: MNHEY and SVGAGI. The CDR3 extends over 15 amino acids. CDR3 amino acids: CASSYSQGADQPQHF. CDR3 nucleotide sequence: TGTGCCAGCAGTTACTCTCAGGGGGCGGATCAGCCCCAGCATTTT.

The chain is built from TRBV7-2 and TRBJ1-6; possibly TRBD1 for D (5 bases). The CDR3 length is 14 residues. V was pared by 4 bases and J by 13 bases, with 17 bases between. In germline, CDR1 is SGHTA, CDR2 FQGNSA. Here the CDR3 reads CASSSQGSTIPLHF. CDR3 nucleotide sequence: TGTGCCAGCAGCTCCCAGGGTAGCACAATCCCCCTCCACTTT. Based on the CDR3 plus reference TRBV7-2 and TRBJ1-6, the full variable domain is GAGVSQSPSNKVTEKGKDVELRCDPISGHTALYWYRQSLGQGLEFLIYFQGNSAPDKSGLPSDRFSAERTGGSVSTLTIQRTQQEDSAVYLCASSSQGSTIPLHFGNGTRLTVT.

V is TRBV7-2 and J is TRBJ1-5; 9 bases are a match to TRBD1. V lost 1 base, J lost 4 bases, and 5 bases stayed unmatched. This CDR3 is built from 16 residues. Germline CDR1 is SGHTA and CDR2 is FQGNSA. CDR3 region: CASSLVGTGLNQPQHF. DNA of the CDR3: TGTGCCAGCAGCTTAGTTGGGACAGGGCTAAATCAGCCCCAGCATTTT.

CDR3 protein: CASSQSSTLPGLAGPQYF. CDR3 sequence (DNA): TGTGCCAGCAGCCAATCCTCTACCCTCCCGGGACTAGCGGGGCCTCAGTACTTC. The chain combines TRBV4-2 with TRBJ2-4; 13 positions match TRBD2. Germline values: CDR1 LGHNA, CDR2 YNFKEQ. V shed 2 bases and J 12 bases; nucleotides not matched to a gene: 16. CDR3 length equals 18 residues.

This chain connects TRBV7-2 to TRBJ1-6; 8 nucleotides match TRBD1. Germline CDR1 reads SGHTA; CDR2 reads FQGNSA. The CDR3 spans 15 residues. V shed 4 bases, J shed 9 bases, and the junction held 8 bases outside the gene matches. The CDR3 region has the DNA TGTGCCAGCAGCTCCGGAGGACAGGGAACTTCACCCCTCCACTTT. Its protein is CASSSGGQGTSPLHF.

The chain uses TRBV5-8 and TRBJ1-2; D may be TRBD1 (5 bases). The CDR3 is 13 amino acids. The V gene's germline CDR1 is SGHTS and CDR2 YDEGEE. With 5 bases removed from V and 4 bases from J, the gap between germline ends came to 12 bases. The CDR3 reads CASRPTVGYGYTF. CDR3 nucleotide sequence: TGTGCCAGCAGGCCGACAGTCGGCTATGGCTACACCTTC.

V gene TRBV7-3 combines with J gene TRBJ2-6; 9 nucleotides align to TRBD1. This CDR3 is built from 18 residues. Germline CDR1 and CDR2: SGHTA and FQGTGA. Trimming cost V 2 bases and J 0 bases; bases outside gene matches: 5. CDR3 bases: TGTGCCAGCAGCTTATGGGGGACAGGGAGCTCTGGGGCCAACGTCCTGACTTTC. This sequence encodes CASSLWGTGSSGANVLTF.

The chain is built from TRBV2 and TRBJ1-1, with 7 bases aligning to TRBD1. CDR1 is SNHLY, CDR2 FYNNEI, per germline. The trim removed 6 bases at V and 3 bases at J, leaving 7 bases unmatched. This CDR3 region has 14 residues. The CDR3 region has the DNA TGTGCCAGCAGCAACAGGGGTGGTGACACTGAAGCTTTCTTT. Protein product: CASSNRGGDTEAFF. Using reference TRBV2 and TRBJ1-1 for the parts outside the CDR3, the full variable domain is EPEVTQTPSHQVTQMGQEVILRCVPISNHLYFYWYRQILGQKVEFLVSFYNNEISEKSEIFDDQFSVERPDGSNFTLKIRSTKLEDSAMYFCASSNRGGDTEAFFGQGTRLTVV.

The chain has TRBV4-3 and TRBJ2-2, with TRBD2 matching 10 bases. From germline, CDR1 is LGHNA and CDR2 YSLEER. This CDR3 contains 18 residues. V dropped 4 bases and J dropped 1; count of bases not matched to a gene: 9. CDR3 sequence: CASSRTLLAGGNTGELFF. CDR3 in DNA: TGCGCCAGCAGCCGTACTTTATTAGCGGGGGGGAACACCGGGGAGCTGTTTTTT.

This sequence joins TRBV27 and TRBJ1-2; D perhaps matches TRBD1 (5 bases). The germline V gene encodes CDR1 MNHEY and CDR2 SMNVEV (reference sequence). Deletions cut 4 bases from V and 4 bases from J, with 7 bases between. The CDR3 runs to 12 residues. CDR3 bases: TGTGCCAGCAGTTCCGACAGCTATGGCTACACCTTC. Its protein is CASSSDSYGYTF.

The chain recombines TRBV4-3 with TRBJ2-3; 8 bases map to TRBD2. V lost 0 bases, J lost 1 base, and 6 bases stayed unmatched. Per the germline V gene, CDR1 is LGHNA and CDR2 is YSLEER. The CDR3 loop spans 17 amino acids. The CDR3 DNA sequence: TGCGCCAGCAGCCAAGATCCGGGAGGGAGTCGCACAGATACGCAGTATTTT. It encodes CASSQDPGGSRTDTQYF.

The V gene is TRBV4-2, the J gene TRBJ2-3; D may be TRBD1 (5 bases). The germline V gene has CDR1 LGHNA and CDR2 YNFKEQ. The CDR3 runs 16 residues. V shed 0 bases and J shed 2 bases, with 12 bases lying between them. The CDR3 DNA sequence: TGTGCCAGCAGCCAAGAAGGGGCCGTGAACACAGATACGCAGTATTTT. Encoded protein: CASSQEGAVNTDTQYF.

CDR3 sequence reads: CASSEEINEKLFF. CDR3 coding DNA: TGTGCCAGCAGTGAGGAGATAAATGAAAAACTGTTTTTT. The chain couples TRBV28 to TRBJ1-4, with no clear D. V dropped 5 bases and J dropped 5 bases, with 9 bases sitting between them. The CDR3 spans 13 residues. Germline V gene sequence: CDR1 MDHEN, CDR2 SYDVKM.

The chain is built from TRBV6-1 and TRBJ2-7; D unresolved. Trimming pared 4 bases from V and 4 bases from J, leaving 11 bases between. Germline CDR1 and CDR2: MNHNS and SASEGT. This CDR3 is built from 13 residues. CDR3 DNA: TGTGCCAGCAGTGGCGGAGCCTTTTACGAGCAGTACTTC. Amino acid sequence: CASSGGAFYEQYF.

The V gene is TRBV7-2, the J gene TRBJ2-3; D may be TRBD2 (7 bases). This CDR3 contains 17 residues. The V gene lost 1 base and the J gene lost 3 bases, with 17 bases spanning the gap. The V gene's germline CDR1 is SGHTA and CDR2 FQGNSA. The DNA of the CDR3 is TGTGCCAGCAGCTTAGGGTACGGCGGGGGCCTGACAGATACGCAGTATTTT. Its translation is CASSLGYGGGLTDTQYF.

This clone occurred once. The chain carries TRBV2 and TRBJ2-1; 8 bases are a match to TRBD2. CDR1 is SNHLY and CDR2 is FYNNEI in the germline V gene. The CDR3 loop spans 14 amino acids. Trimming cost V 4 bases and J 4 bases; bases outside gene matches: 3. The CDR3 nucleotides are TGTGCCAGCAGTGGGAGCGGGGGTTACAATGAGCAGTTCTTC. This codes for CASSGSGGYNEQFF.